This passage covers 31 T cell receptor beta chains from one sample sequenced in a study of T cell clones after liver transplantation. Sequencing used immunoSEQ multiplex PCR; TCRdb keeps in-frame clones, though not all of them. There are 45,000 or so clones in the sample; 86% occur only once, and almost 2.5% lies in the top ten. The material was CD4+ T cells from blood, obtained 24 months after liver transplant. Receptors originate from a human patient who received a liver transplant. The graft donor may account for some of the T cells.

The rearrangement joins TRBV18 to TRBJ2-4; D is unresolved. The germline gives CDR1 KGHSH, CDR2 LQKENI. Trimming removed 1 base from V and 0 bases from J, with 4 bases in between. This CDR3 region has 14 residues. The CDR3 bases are TGTGCCAGCTCACCACAGGCAGCCAAAAACATTCAGTACTTC. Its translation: CASSPQAAKNIQYF.

In DNA, the CDR3 is TGCGCCAGCAGCCAAGACGGGACTAGCGGGAGGGCCTGGACCGGGGAGCTGTTTTTT. It yields the protein CASSQDGTSGRAWTGELFF. The rearrangement links TRBV4-1 to TRBJ2-2; 16 nucleotides line up with TRBD2. Germline V CDR1 and CDR2: MGHRA, YSYEKL. The V segment lost 0 bases and the J segment 5 bases; nucleotides outside the gene matches: 6. The CDR3 is 19 amino acids.

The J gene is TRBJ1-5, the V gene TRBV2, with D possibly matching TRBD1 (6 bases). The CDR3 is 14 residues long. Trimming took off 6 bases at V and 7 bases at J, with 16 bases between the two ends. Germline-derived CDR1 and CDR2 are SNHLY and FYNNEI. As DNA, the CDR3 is TGTGCCAGCAGACAAGGGGGGGGGAACCAGCCCCAGCATTTT. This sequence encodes CASRQGGGNQPQHF.

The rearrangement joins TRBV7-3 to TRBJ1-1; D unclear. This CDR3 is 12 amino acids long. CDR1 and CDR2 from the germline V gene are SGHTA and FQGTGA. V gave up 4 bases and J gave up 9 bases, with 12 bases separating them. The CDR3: CASSSPAGKAFF. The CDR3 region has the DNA TGTGCCAGCAGCTCCCCGGCAGGTAAAGCTTTCTTT.

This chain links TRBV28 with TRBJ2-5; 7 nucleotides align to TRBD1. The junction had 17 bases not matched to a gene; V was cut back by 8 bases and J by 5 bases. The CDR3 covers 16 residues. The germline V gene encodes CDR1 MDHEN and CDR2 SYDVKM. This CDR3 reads CASFSERAGGKETQYF. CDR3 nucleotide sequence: TGTGCCAGCTTCTCCGAGAGGGCAGGGGGTAAGGAGACCCAGTACTTC.

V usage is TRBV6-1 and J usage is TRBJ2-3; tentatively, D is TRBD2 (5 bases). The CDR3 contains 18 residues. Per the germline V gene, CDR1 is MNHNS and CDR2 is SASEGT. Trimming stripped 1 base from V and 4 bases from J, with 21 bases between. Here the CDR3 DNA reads TGTGCCAGCAGTGAAGGATGGAGCCCCCTAGCCGGCCCAGATACGCAGTATTTT. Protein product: CASSEGWSPLAGPDTQYF.

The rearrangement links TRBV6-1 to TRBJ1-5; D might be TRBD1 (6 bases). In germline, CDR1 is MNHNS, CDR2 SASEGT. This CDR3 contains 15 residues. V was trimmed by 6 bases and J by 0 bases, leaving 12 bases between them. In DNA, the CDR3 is TGTGCCAGCAGACTGGGGGACATTAGCAATCAGCCCCAGCATTTT. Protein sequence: CASRLGDISNQPQHF.

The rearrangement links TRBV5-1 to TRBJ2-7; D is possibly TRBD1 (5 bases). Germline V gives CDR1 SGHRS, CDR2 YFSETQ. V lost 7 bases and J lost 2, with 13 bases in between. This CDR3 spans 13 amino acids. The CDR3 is CASGHQEAYEQYF. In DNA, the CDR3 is TGCGCCAGCGGACATCAGGAAGCCTACGAGCAGTACTTC.

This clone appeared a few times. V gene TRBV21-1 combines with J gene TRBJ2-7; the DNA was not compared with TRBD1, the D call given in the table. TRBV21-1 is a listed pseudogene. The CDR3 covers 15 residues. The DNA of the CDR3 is TGTGCCAGCAGCAACCGGGACAGCTACTCCTACGAGCAGTACTTC. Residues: CASSNRDSYSYEQYF.

The CDR3 coding sequence is TGTGCCAGCAGATCGGGGCTGCGGTCGGGCACCGGGGAGCTGTTTTTT. This translates into CASRSGLRSGTGELFF. The chain uses TRBV11-2 and TRBJ2-2, with D perhaps assigned TRBD1 or TRBD2 (5 bases each). CDR3 length equals 16 residues. Trimming stripped 6 bases from V and 4 bases from J, with 18 bases between. Germline lookup yields CDR1 SGHAT and CDR2 FQNNGV.

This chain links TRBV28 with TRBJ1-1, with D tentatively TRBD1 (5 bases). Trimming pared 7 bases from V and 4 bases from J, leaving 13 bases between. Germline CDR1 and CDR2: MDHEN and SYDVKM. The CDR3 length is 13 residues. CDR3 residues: CASTLQETTEAFF. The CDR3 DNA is TGTGCCAGCACCTTACAGGAGACCACTGAAGCTTTCTTT.

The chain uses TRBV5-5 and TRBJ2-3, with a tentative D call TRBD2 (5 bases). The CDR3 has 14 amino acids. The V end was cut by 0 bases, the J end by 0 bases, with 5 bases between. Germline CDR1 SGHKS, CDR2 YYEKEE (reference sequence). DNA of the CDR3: TGTGCCAGCAGCTTGGCGGGAAGCACAGATACGCAGTATTTT. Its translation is CASSLAGSTDTQYF.

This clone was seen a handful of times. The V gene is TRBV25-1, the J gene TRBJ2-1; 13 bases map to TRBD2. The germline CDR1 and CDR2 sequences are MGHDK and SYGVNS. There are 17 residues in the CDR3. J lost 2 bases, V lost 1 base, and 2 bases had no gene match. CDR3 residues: CASSELTSGGTYNEQFF. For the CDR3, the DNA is TGTGCCAGCAGTGAATTGACTAGCGGGGGGACCTACAATGAGCAGTTCTTC.

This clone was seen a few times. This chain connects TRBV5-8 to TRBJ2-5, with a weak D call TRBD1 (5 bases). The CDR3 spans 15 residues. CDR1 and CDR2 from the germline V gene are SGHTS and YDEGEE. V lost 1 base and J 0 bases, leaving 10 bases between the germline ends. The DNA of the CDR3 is TGTGCCAGCAGCTTGTTTTCAGGGCACCAAGAGACCCAGTACTTC. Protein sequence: CASSLFSGHQETQYF.

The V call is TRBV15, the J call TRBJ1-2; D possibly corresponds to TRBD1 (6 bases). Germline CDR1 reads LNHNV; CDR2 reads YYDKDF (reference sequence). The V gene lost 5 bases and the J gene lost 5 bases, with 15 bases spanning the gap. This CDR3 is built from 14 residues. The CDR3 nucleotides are TGTGCCACCAGCCCTGGGGGGGGGCGTTATGGCTACACCTTC. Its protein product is CATSPGGGRYGYTF.

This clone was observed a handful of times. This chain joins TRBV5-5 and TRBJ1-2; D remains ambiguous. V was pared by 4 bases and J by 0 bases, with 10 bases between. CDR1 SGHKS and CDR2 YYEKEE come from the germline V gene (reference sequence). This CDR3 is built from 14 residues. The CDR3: CASSQQKANYGYTF. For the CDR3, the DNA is TGTGCCAGCAGCCAGCAAAAAGCTAACTATGGCTACACCTTC. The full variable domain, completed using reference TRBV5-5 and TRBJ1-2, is DAGVTQSPTHLIKTRGQQVTLRCSPISGHKSVSWYQQVLGQGPQFIFQYYEKEERGRGNFPDRFSARQFPNYSSELNVNALLLGDSALYLCASSQQKANYGYTFGSGTRLTVV.

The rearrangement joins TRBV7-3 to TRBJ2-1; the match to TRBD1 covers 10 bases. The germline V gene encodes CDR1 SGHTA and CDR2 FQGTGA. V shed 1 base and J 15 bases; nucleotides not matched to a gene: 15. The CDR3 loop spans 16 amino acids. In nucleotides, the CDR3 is TGTGCCAGCAGCTTAAACCCCTTGGGACAGGGGAGTGGAATGTTCTTC. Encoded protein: CASSLNPLGQGSGMFF.

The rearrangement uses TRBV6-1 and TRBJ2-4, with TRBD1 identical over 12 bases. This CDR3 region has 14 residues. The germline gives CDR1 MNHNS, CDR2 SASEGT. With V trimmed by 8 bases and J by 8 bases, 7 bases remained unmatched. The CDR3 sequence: CASESRDRGHIQYF. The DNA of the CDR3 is TGTGCCAGCGAGTCCCGGGACAGGGGGCACATTCAGTACTTC.

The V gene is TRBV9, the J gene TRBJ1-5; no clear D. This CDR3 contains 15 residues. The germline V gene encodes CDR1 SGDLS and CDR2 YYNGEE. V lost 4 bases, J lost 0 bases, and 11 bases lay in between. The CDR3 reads CASSPGPNSNQPQHF. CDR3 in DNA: TGTGCCAGCAGCCCCGGGCCCAATAGCAATCAGCCCCAGCATTTT.

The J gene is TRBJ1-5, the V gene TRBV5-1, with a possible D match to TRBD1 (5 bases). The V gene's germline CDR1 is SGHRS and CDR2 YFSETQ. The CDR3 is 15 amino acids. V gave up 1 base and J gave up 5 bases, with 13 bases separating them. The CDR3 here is CASSLWQGVDQPQHF. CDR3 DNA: TGCGCCAGCAGCTTGTGGCAGGGTGTAGATCAGCCCCAGCATTTT.

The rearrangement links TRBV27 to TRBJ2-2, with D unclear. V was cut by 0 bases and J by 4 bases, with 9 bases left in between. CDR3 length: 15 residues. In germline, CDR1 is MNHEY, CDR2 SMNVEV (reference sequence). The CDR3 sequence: CASSLSVTGTGELFF. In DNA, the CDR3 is TGTGCCAGCAGTTTATCAGTAACGGGCACCGGGGAGCTGTTTTTT.

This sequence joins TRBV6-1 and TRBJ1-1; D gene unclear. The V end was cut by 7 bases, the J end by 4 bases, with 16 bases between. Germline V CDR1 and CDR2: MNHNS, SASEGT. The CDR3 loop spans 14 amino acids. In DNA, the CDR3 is TGTGCCAGCACCCAGAGGAGAGACCTCACTGAAGCTTTCTTT. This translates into CASTQRRDLTEAFF.

CDR3 amino acids: CASSPGQGRNTEAFF. The CDR3 DNA is TGTGCCAGCAGTCCGGGACAGGGGAGAAACACTGAAGCTTTCTTT. This chain links TRBV27 with TRBJ1-1; 10 bases align to TRBD1. Germline-derived CDR1 and CDR2 are MNHEY and SMNVEV (reference sequence). The ends lost 5 bases at V and 2 bases at J; junction bases unmatched: 5. The CDR3 length is 15 residues.

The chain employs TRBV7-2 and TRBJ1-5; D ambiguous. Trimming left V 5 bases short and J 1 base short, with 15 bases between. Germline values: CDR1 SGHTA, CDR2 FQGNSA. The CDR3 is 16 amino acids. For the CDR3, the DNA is TGTGCCAGCAGCCCCTCCGGACCCCAGAGCAATCAGCCCCAGCATTTT. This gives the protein CASSPSGPQSNQPQHF.

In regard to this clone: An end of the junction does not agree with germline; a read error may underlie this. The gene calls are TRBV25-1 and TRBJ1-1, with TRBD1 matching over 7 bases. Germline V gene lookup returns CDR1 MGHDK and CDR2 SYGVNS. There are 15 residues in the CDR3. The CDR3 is CASRGQDWGNAEAFF. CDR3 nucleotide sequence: TGTGCCAGCAGAGGACAGGATTGGGGGAACGCTGAAGCTTTCTTT.

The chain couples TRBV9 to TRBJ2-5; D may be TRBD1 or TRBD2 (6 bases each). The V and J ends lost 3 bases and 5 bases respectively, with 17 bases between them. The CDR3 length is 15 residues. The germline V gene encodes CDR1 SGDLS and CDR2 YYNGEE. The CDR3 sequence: CASSESPTGRETQYF. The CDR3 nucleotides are TGTGCCAGCAGCGAGAGCCCCACAGGGAGGGAGACCCAGTACTTC.

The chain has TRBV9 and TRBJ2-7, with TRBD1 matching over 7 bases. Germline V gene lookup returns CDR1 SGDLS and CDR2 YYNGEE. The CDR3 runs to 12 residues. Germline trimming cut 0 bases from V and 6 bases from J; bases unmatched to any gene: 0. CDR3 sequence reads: CASSVGTGEQYF. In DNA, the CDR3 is TGTGCCAGCAGCGTAGGGACAGGCGAGCAGTACTTC.

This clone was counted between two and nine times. The CDR3 nucleotides are TGTGCCAGCAGTGAACGCTACGAGCAGTACTTC. This gives the protein CASSERYEQYF. The chain carries TRBV6-1 and TRBJ2-7; D is uncertain. V was cut by 2 bases and J by 3 bases, with 2 bases left in between. CDR1 and CDR2 from the germline V gene are MNHNS and SASEGT. The CDR3 consists of 11 residues.

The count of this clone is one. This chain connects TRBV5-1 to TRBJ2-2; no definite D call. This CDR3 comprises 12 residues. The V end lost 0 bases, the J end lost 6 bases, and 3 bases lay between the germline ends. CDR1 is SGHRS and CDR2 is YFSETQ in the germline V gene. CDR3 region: CASSLEAGELFF. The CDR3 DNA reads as TGCGCCAGCAGCTTGGAGGCCGGGGAGCTGTTTTTT. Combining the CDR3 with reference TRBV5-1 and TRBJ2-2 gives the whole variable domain KAGVTQTPRYLIKTRGQQVTLSCSPISGHRSVSWYQQTPGQGLQFLFEYFSETQRNKGNFPGRFSGRQFSNSRSEMNVSTLELGDSALYLCASSLEAGELFFGEGSRLTVL.

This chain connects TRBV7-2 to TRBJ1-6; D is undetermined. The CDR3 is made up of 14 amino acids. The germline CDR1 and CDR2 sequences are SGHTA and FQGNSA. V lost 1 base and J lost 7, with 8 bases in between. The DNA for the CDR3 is TGTGCCAGCAGCTTAGAAGCCAGGAATTCACCCCTCCACTTT. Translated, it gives CASSLEARNSPLHF.

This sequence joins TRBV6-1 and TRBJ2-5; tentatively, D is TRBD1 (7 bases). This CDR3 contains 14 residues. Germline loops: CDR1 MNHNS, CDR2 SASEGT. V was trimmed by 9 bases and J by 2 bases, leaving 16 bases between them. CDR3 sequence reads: CASSRGAVQETQYF. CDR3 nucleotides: TGTGCCAGTTCCAGGGGGGCAGTTCAAGAGACCCAGTACTTC.